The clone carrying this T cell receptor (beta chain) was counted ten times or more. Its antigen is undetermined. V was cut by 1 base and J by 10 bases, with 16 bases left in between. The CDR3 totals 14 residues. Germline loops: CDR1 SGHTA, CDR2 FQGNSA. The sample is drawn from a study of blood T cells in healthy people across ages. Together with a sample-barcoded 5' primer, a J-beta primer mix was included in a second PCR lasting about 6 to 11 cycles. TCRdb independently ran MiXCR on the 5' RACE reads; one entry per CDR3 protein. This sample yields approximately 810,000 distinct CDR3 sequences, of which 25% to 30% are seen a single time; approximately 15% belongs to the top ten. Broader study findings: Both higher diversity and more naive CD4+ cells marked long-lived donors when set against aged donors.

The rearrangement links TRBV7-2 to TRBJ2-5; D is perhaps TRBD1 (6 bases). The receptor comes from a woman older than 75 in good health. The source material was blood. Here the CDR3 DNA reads TGTGCCAGCAGCTTAGAGCAGGGGCTGGGGGACCAGTACTTC. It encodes CASSLEQGLGDQYF.